This TCR beta chain was recovered during a study of T cell responses to AZD1222 COVID-19 vaccine. The study, taken as a whole, reports: Repertoires were sampled only after the peak T cell response. The donors showed a predominance of white British ancestry and of females, with possible underestimation of clonal diversity.

CDR1 is SGHNT, CDR2 YYREEE, per germline (reference sequence). The CDR3 is 15 residues long. Between the trimmed V and J ends, which lost 8 bases and 4 bases, there was a span of 21 bases. On this clone: The antigen remains unidentified.

TCRdb's copy holds only in-frame clones and misses some; the assay was immunoSEQ multiplex PCR. The sample lists some 84,000 clones, 80% to 90% occurring once. Sequencing was performed on peripheral blood, taken 28 days after the second AZD1222 dose. This sequence was found in an adult who received the AZD1222 COVID-19 vaccine. The rearrangement joins TRBV5-4 to TRBJ1-1, with TRBD1 as a possible D gene (5 bases). The CDR3 DNA reads as TGTGCCAGTGAGCAAGCAGGGAACGGGGGCACTGAAGCTTTCTTT. Residues: CASEQAGNGGTEAFF. Full variable domain (outside the CDR3, taken from reference TRBV5-4 and TRBJ1-1): ETGVTQSPTHLIKTRGQQVTLRCSSQSGHNTVSWYQQALGQGPQFIFQYYREEENGRGNFPPRFSGLQFPNYSSELNVNALELDDSALYLCASEQAGNGGTEAFFGQGTRLTVV.